This T cell receptor beta chain was captured in a study of shared clonotypes between healthy human individuals. Study conclusions and caveats: Memory subsets had estimated richness that was generally smaller than that of naive subsets.

Germline V lookup: CDR1 LGHNA, CDR2 YSLEER. V was pared by 3 bases and J by 5 bases, with 5 bases of the junction left unmatched. CDR3 size: 15 residues. A word on this clone: The antigen remains unidentified.

Repertoires were generated with immunoSEQ multiplex PCR, while TCRdb's copy carries only in-frame clones and drops some. The table shows about 610,000 clones, with 97% occurring only once. Sequencing was carried out using naive CD4+ T cells sorted from blood. Subset indicated: CD45RA+ positively selected. The chain employs TRBV4-3 and TRBJ2-7; 12 bases align to TRBD2. This clonotype was obtained from a woman aged 25 to 39 in good health. The CDR3 region has the DNA TGCGCCAGCAGCCAGCTAGCGGGAGGGCCGCACGAGCAGTACTTC. Protein: CASSQLAGGPHEQYF.